This T cell receptor (beta chain) comes out of a study of lymphopenia after photon versus proton radiotherapy. Points from the study as a whole: A bigger post-nadir fall in TCR diversity correlated inversely with survival time in deceased patients. Only patients who died were analyzed for survival; proton advantage is unproven. Post-nadir diversity loss with photons came from oligoclonal expansion, particularly CD8+ Temra cells. Photon-treated patients lost naive T cells and TCR diversity; proton-treated stayed stable.

Germline V gene data show CDR1 as MNHNS and CDR2 as SASEGT. The CDR3 covers 14 residues. The trim removed 6 bases at V and 5 bases at J, leaving 5 bases unmatched. Note on this clone: The antigen remains undetermined.

Here immunoSEQ multiplex PCR was the method, and the copy in TCRdb shows in-frame clones only, minus some. The sample has 150,000 to 200,000 clones, around nine tenths seen once. The clonotype originates from a man between 45 and 60 years old with gastric cancer. The sequencing here drew on peripheral blood, taken from a patient treated with photon-based radiotherapy. The chain links TRBV6-1 to TRBJ2-7, with 12 bases matching TRBD1. The DNA for the CDR3 is TGTGCCAGCAGCCCCGGGACAGGGGGCCACGAGCAGTACTTC. It codes for CASSPGTGGHEQYF.